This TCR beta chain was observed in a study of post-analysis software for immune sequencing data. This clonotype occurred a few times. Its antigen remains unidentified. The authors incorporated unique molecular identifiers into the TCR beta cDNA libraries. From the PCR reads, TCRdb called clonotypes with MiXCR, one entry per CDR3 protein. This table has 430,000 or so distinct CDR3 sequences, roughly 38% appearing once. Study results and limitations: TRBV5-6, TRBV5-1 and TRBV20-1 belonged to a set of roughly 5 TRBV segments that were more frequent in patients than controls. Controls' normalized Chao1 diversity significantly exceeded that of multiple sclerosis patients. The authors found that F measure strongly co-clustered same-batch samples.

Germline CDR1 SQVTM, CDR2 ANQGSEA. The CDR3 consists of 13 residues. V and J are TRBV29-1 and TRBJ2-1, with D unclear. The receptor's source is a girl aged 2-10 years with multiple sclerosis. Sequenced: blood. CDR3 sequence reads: CTIAVHTYNEQFF. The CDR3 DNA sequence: TGCACCATTGCGGTTCACACCTACAATGAGCAGTTCTTC.